Listed here is a single T cell receptor (beta chain). Its target antigen remains unknown. The input lacks base qualities; no much larger clone sits a single base away. The data derive from a study of CD4 T cells in lung cancer (dated by TCRdb to between 2018 and 2021). At the level of the whole study: In the study, blood T cells from NSCLC patients were screened for responses to candidate mutation-encoded neoepitopes, and neoantigen-specific CD4+ T-cell clones and TCRs were isolated. The patients who underwent resection had lung adenocarcinoma or squamous cell carcinoma, were aged 60 to 69 when blood was donated, and were mostly former smokers. Treatments the patients had received before donating blood included platinum chemotherapy, and some of the patients were given nivolumab or pembrolizumab. The frequency of neoantigen-specific clonotypes in tumor resections, non-adjacent lung and cultured T-cell products was tracked by TCRB deep sequencing.

The germline V gene encodes CDR1 SGDLS and CDR2 YYNGEE. The CDR3 goes from the cysteine to the phenylalanine over 15 residues. CDR3 DNA is the only sequence kept; it has 45 bases, read in frame from the first base. Trimmed from V: 0 bases; trimmed from J: 3 bases; junction bases lacking a gene match: 3. The paper as a whole reports these results and caveats: IFNgamma-sorted cells included nonspecific IFNgamma producers of unknown purity, so expanded lines ranged from monoclonal to oligoclonal. Some blood-derived responses might be explained by in vitro priming of naive T cells or cross-reactivity rather than by memory responses to the cancer.

PBMCs were stimulated for approximately two weeks with mutant 27-mer peptides plus IL21, IL7, IL15 and IL2 and were then restimulated with peptide-pulsed autologous B cells. After restimulation with peptide-pulsed B cells, live IFNgamma-secreting T cells were sorted by cytokine capture on a FACS Aria2. Sorted cells were expanded for roughly 12 to 20 days at limiting dilution, 3 or 10 cells per well, with irradiated allogeneic PBMCs, phytohemagglutinin and IL2. Peripheral blood samples or leukapheresis products were obtained from the patients. Antigen specificity of expanded lines was screened by IFNgamma ELISA against autologous B cells pulsed with mutant peptides. The library was prepared using the immunoSEQ multiplex PCR assay. DNA was isolated using Qiagen DNeasy or QIAamp micro DNA kits, and TCRB was sequenced using the Adaptive Biotechnology human TCRB sequencing kit. Sequencing of TCRB libraries was performed on an Illumina MiSeq. From the authors' description of their analysis: The kit provider's software was used to analyze TCRB sequence data, and Fisher's exact test was used to test clonotype templates for tumor enrichment. The table comes from immuneACCESS by way of TCRdb, which keeps in-frame sequences with V and J called. Part of the clones is missing from these tables; in studies checked, under half for an unresolved V gene and the rest for unknown reasons. Clone size and V and J calls were adopted from that table, with D and trimming inferred from the DNA. The sample table includes dozens of clones.

This TCR was recovered from a human donor with non-small cell lung cancer. Some clones in this sample may be carry-over from other donors' samples. This receptor chain uses TRBV9 and TRBJ2-7, and 10 bases in between align with TRBD2. The sample comprised a CD4+ T cell line or clone grown in culture. For the CDR3, the sequence is CASSVASGGVYEQYF. The nucleotides are TGTGCCAGCAGCGTAGCGAGCGGGGGGGTCTACGAGCAGTACTTC. Full variable domain (CDR3 extended with the reference TRBV9 and TRBJ2-7 proteins): DSGVTQTPKHLITATGQRVTLRCSPRSGDLSVYWYQQSLDQGLQFLIQYYNGEERAKGNILERFSAQQFPDLHSELNLSSLELGDSALYFCASSVASGGVYEQYFGPGTRLTVT.